This TCR beta chain was recovered during a study of blood T cell repertoires in COVID-19 (TCRdb year 2020). With respect to the entire study: The collaborator samples originated in the United States, Italy and Spain and spanned the acute and convalescent phases of COVID-19. The material from the prospective study consisted of cDNA or gDNA derived from T cells, B-cell-depleted T cells, or PBMCs. Deeply sampled blood TCRbeta repertoires from subjects exposed to, actively infected with, or recovered from COVID-19 were included in the dataset. The repertoires were made available in a free public database intended to serve as a resource for research on the immune response to SARS-CoV-2. The samples were drawn from the first 160 participants of the ongoing ImmuneRACE study and from 1,200 or so subjects provided by 6 global collaborators. Sample metadata almost always included a de-identified subject ID, COVID-19 status, age in years and sex. HLA class I and class II types, where available, came from metadata supplied by the sample provider rather than from assay-based typing.

TCRbeta CDR3 regions were amplified from genomic DNA by means of the immunoSEQ Assay, a bias-controlled multiplex PCR. The authors processed their data as follows. Nucleated cell counts per sample were estimated from amplification of reference gene primers within the assay. To quantify the absolute abundance of each unique TCRbeta CDR3 rearrangement, sequence reads were collapsed and filtered. Productive Simpson clonality was computed per sample as the square root of Simpson's diversity index over productive rearrangements. TCRdb limited this immuneACCESS table to in-frame rearrangements with V and J called. A share of clones is missing; checked studies link under half to unresolved V genes, and the rest is unexplained. V, J and clone size reflect that table, while D and trimming were determined from the DNA. Within this sample are around 220,000 clones, with roughly 84% of them counted one time only. 5.5% to 7.5% of the sample goes to the ten largest clones.

From the cysteine through the phenylalanine, the CDR3 covers 15 amino acids. Just the 45-base CDR3 DNA is kept, in frame starting at base 1. V is reduced by 2 bases and J by 6 bases, leaving a spacing of 16 bases between them. CDR1 and CDR2, looked up from the germline V gene, are SGHTA and FQGNSA. Overall results and qualifications from the work: The quantity of clinical and demographic metadata differed by source and by participant and was supplied without curation.

This clone was counted between two and nine times. This receptor's antigen is unknown. Base qualities are not at hand, and no much larger clone is one base apart. Participants in the prospective study were enrolled through a virtual design, were aged roughly 18 to 100 years, and lived in roughly 24 United States geographic areas. Cohort assignment in the prospective study relied on participant-reported clinical history from a screening survey and a study questionnaire. ImmuneRACE Cohort 3 recovered participants were defined by two consecutive negative NP/OP PCR tests, healthcare professional clearance, or symptom resolution. In the prospective study, whole blood, serum and a nasopharyngeal or oropharyngeal swab were collected from each participant by mobile phlebotomists. Prospective study participants could optionally give additional blood draws and questionnaires over an approximately 2-month period. Before DNA extraction, blood samples from the prospective study were shipped at room temperature or frozen.

The V and J segments used are TRBV7-2 and TRBJ1-2; the D gene is perhaps TRBD1, on 5 matching bases. This TCR came from a woman in her forties who had recovered from COVID-19. The sequencing sample was made of PBMCs or T cells enriched from blood (not recorded which). The DNA sequence reads TGTGCCAGCAGCTTAAGGCCCGGGGGGTGGGATGGCTACACCTTC. Its protein reads: CASSLRPGGWDGYTF.